Shown below are 17 T cell receptor beta chains from a single sample sequenced in a study of tumor and adjacent non-tumor tissue in lung cancer. This sample's RNA came from whole unsorted tissue. Three rounds of nested PCR, following a modified ARM-PCR protocol, produced the TCRbeta library. TCRdb redid the calling of the multiplex PCR reads with MiXCR, one entry per CDR3 protein. The sample has more than 95,000 distinct CDR3 sequences, 66% seen once. Sample: lung tumor tissue. These TCRs come from a man aged 25 to 40 with non-small cell lung cancer.

The chain employs TRBV11-2 and TRBJ1-4; maybe TRBD1 (5 bases). Germline V gives CDR1 SGHAT, CDR2 FQNNGV. The CDR3 covers 14 residues. The V and J ends lost 2 bases and 11 bases respectively, with 15 bases between them. The CDR3: CASSLLGDGEKLFF. The CDR3 DNA reads TGTGCCAGCAGCTTACTGGGGGATGGTGAGAAACTGTTTTTT. Drawing the rest from reference TRBV11-2 and TRBJ1-4, the complete variable domain is EAGVAQSPRYKIIEKRQSVAFWCNPISGHATLYWYQQILGQGPKLLIQFQNNGVVDDSQLPKDRFSAERLKGVDSTLKIQPAKLEDSAVYLCASSLLGDGEKLFFGSGTQLSVL.

Remarks on this clonotype: A read error may produce the germline difference seen at one junction end. The chain uses TRBV11-2 and TRBJ2-7; D not resolved. The CDR3 runs 11 residues. Germline lookup yields CDR1 SGHAT and CDR2 FQNNGV. CDR3 sequence reads: CAGRRNYEQYF. The CDR3 DNA is TGTGCCGGCAGGCGGAACTACGAGCAGTACTTC.

A word on this clonotype: A read error is likely, as this CDR3 ends without the conserved phenylalanine or tryptophan. V usage is TRBV5-6 and J usage is TRBJ2-3; the D gene could be TRBD1 or TRBD2 (5 bases each). This CDR3 spans 15 amino acids. Germline V gene data show CDR1 as SGHDT and CDR2 as YYEEEE. CDR3 coding DNA: TGTGCCAGCAACCCCGGGACGGCTAGCACATATACGCAGTATTTG. This encodes CASNPGTASTYTQYL.

Sample share makes this clonotype medium-sized. This chain links TRBV4-3 with TRBJ1-1; D unresolved. The germline gives CDR1 LGHNA, CDR2 YSLEER. The V end lost 0 bases, the J end lost 4 bases, and 9 bases lay between the germline ends. This CDR3 has 14 amino acids. CDR3 region: CASSQDKWLTEAFF. DNA for the CDR3: TGCGCCAGCAGCCAAGACAAGTGGCTCACTGAAGCTTTCTTT.

In the case of this clonotype: Lacking the conserved final phenylalanine or tryptophan, this CDR3 likely reflects a read error. The chain is built from TRBV6-2 or TRBV6-3 and TRBJ2-3, with 9 bases matching TRBD1. There are 17 residues in the CDR3. Germline CDR1 and CDR2: MNHEY and SVGEGT. CDR3 bases: TGTACCAGCAAAGGTATCAGAAGGGGACAGGGCACAAATACGCAGTATATT. Translating it yields CTSKGIRRGQGTNTQYI.

As concerns this clonotype: A much more abundant neighbour one base away suggests this may be a read error. The rearrangement links TRBV12-3 or TRBV12-4 to TRBJ1-2; unclear D gene. V was pared by 8 bases and J by 4 bases, with 14 bases between. The CDR3 has 13 residues. The CDR3 DNA reads as TGTGCCAGCTCTCGTAGCGAGGGCTATGGCTACACCTTC. It yields the protein CASSRSEGYGYTF.

A remark on this clonotype: A much larger clone differs by one base, so this may be a read error. The chain links TRBV20-1 to TRBJ2-7; 16 bases map to TRBD2. The CDR3 extends over 16 amino acids. CDR1 is DFQATT, CDR2 SNEGSKA, per germline (reference sequence). CDR3 sequence: CSARERGLAGGREQHF. In nucleotides, the CDR3 is TGCAGTGCTAGAGAGAGGGGACTAGCGGGAGGGCGGGAGCAGCACTTC.

Points on this clonotype: A much more abundant neighbour one base away suggests this may be a read error. V and J are TRBV20-1 and TRBJ2-7; D gene uncertain. Germline V gene sequence: CDR1 DFQATT, CDR2 SNEGSKA (reference sequence). CDR3 size: 12 residues. V was trimmed by 2 bases and J by 3 bases, leaving 8 bases between them. In DNA, the CDR3 is TGCAGTGCTAGAAACCGGATCTACGAGCAGTACTTC. The encoded protein is CSARNRIYEQYF.

This clonotype occurred many times. The genes are TRBV29-1 and TRBJ1-1, with D perhaps TRBD1 (5 bases). The CDR3 totals 12 residues. Germline V gene lookup returns CDR1 SQVTM and CDR2 ANQGSEA. The V end was cut by 8 bases, the J end by 3 bases, with 13 bases between. As DNA, the CDR3 is TGCAGCATTCTGGCGGGGGACACTGAAGCTTTCTTT. The encoded protein is CSILAGDTEAFF.

With regard to this clonotype: Because the CDR3 is missing its conserved closing phenylalanine or tryptophan, this is likely a read error. The DNA is omitted, as the CDR3 cannot be located on it reliably, and the CDR3 follows TCRdb's listing. V is TRBV12-3 or TRBV12-4 and J is TRBJ1-5; the listed D gene, TRBD1, was not tested against the DNA. The CDR3 has 11 amino acids, counting both end residues. This CDR3 is CASSSRGSLHL.

A note on this clonotype: A much larger clone differs by one base, so this may be a read error. The rearrangement uses TRBV24-1 and TRBJ2-5; the match to TRBD1 covers 7 bases. CDR3 length: 16 amino acids. Germline-derived CDR1 and CDR2 are KGHDR and SFDVKD. DNA of the CDR3: TGTGCCACCAGTGGTTTGCACAGGGGAAACGAAGAGACCCAGTACTTC. It encodes CATSGLHRGNEETQYF.

As regards this clonotype: This CDR3 is missing its conserved last phenylalanine or tryptophan, likely due to a read error. The DNA is omitted, as the CDR3 cannot be located on it reliably, and the CDR3 follows TCRdb's listing. This rearrangement joins TRBV11-2 to TRBJ2-2; the table's D call, TRBD1, was not checked against the DNA. Germline V CDR1 and CDR2: SGHAT, FQNNGV. With termini counted, the CDR3 has 16 amino acids. CDR3 region: CASSPGTELNTGEMFY.

As for this clonotype: One end of the junction is discordant with germline, which a read error may explain. The chain recombines TRBV11-3 with TRBJ2-2, with D tentatively TRBD2 (6 bases). CDR1 is SGHNT, CDR2 YENEEA, per germline. The CDR3 runs 16 residues. The CDR3 here is CVSGSRGRLDTGELFF. The DNA for the CDR3 is TGTGTCAGCGGCTCCCGGGGCAGACTAGACACCGGGGAGCTGTTTTTT.

This clonotype was counted only a few times. A much more abundant neighbour one base away suggests this may be a read error. The rearrangement joins TRBV6-5 to TRBJ1-6; the D gene is possibly TRBD1 (5 bases). The CDR3 length is 13 residues. Germline lookup yields CDR1 MNHEY and CDR2 SVGAGI. The CDR3 bases are TGTGCCAGCAGCCGGGGCGATAATTCACCCTTCCACTTT. Encoded protein: CASSRGDNSPFHF.

Comment on this clonotype: One base away lies a much larger clone, so this may be a sequencing read error. The chain uses TRBV6-5 and TRBJ1-4; tentative D call: TRBD1 (5 bases). The V gene's germline CDR1 is MNHEY and CDR2 SVGAGI. The CDR3 is made up of 13 amino acids. CDR3: CTSRDATNEKLFF. Here the CDR3 DNA reads TGTACCAGCAGGGATGCAACTAATGAAAAACTGTTTTTT.

About this clonotype itself: A much larger clone differs by one base, so this may be a read error. This chain links TRBV4-3 with TRBJ2-3; D may correspond to TRBD1 or TRBD2 (5 bases each). The length of the CDR3 is 17 residues. Germline CDR1 is LGHNA and CDR2 is YSLEER. The CDR3 DNA sequence: TGCGCCAGCAACCAAGATCTGGCAGGGAGCACGGCAGATACGCAGTATTTT. Encoded protein: CASNQDLAGSTADTQYF.

In its sample, this clonotype was seen a few times. A read error is possible here, since a much larger clone lies one base away. The chain carries TRBV6-5 and TRBJ2-3; 7 positions match TRBD2. The V segment lost 6 bases and the J segment 3 bases; nucleotides outside the gene matches: 3. Germline values: CDR1 MNHEY, CDR2 SVGAGI. CDR3 length: 13 amino acids. This CDR3 is CASRWGGTDTQYF. The CDR3 DNA is TGTGCCAGCAGGTGGGGGGGAACAGATACGCAGTATTTT.